This paragraph reports one T cell receptor beta chain. There is no known antigen for this receptor. No base-level quality is on record; no much larger clone is a single base apart. Patients with autoimmune disease history or receiving systemic immunosuppression were excluded from the trial. Peripheral blood for TCR sequencing was collected from all dose cohorts at baseline, on cycle 4 day 1, and on cycle 7 day 1. The samples were drawn from a first-in-human, open-label, multicenter phase I dose-escalation trial of ivuxolimab. Adults with locally advanced or metastatic melanoma, renal cell carcinoma, hepatocellular carcinoma or head and neck squamous cell carcinoma were enrolled in the trial. Before TCR sequencing, CD4+ T cells and CD8+ T cells from peripheral blood were sorted into separate populations. The cysteine opens and the phenylalanine closes a CDR3 of 14 amino acids. Only the CDR3 region is kept as DNA, spanning 42 bases read in frame from base 1. The germline V gene yields SGHRS for CDR1 and YFSETQ for CDR2. For this chain, trimming is 4 bases at the V end and 6 bases at the J end, and the number of junction bases without a gene match is 5.

To sequence the TCRbeta CDR3 region, genomic DNA was isolated from the sorted cells. The immunoSEQ Assay was used to sequence the TCRbeta CDR3 regions. TCRdb's version of the immuneACCESS table is confined to in-frame rearrangements and falls short of the full clone set. An unresolved V gene accounts for under half of the shortfall where checked; the remainder is of unknown origin. Recorded for this sample are some 70,000 clones; around 90% of them occurred a single time. The biggest ten clones account for 1% to 1.2% of the sample. The data derive from a study of OX40 agonist ivuxolimab in advanced cancers. About the full investigation: Ivuxolimab, which targeted the costimulatory receptor OX40 (CD134), was an agonistic, fully human IgG2 monoclonal antibody. Of the approximately 50 patients in dose escalation, about 19 had hepatocellular carcinoma, roughly 15 had melanoma, 9 had renal cell carcinoma and 9 had head and neck cancer. Intravenous ivuxolimab was administered to patients every 2 weeks at six dose levels: 0.01, 0.1, 0.3, 1.5, 3 and 10 mg/kg. Partial responses were achieved by three dose-escalation patients, of whom one had hepatocellular carcinoma and two had cutaneous melanoma. A male proportion of roughly 80% and a mean age of around 60 years, ranging from about 20 to 85, were recorded for the dose-escalation cohort. Patients were allowed to have had prior anti-PD-1, anti-PD-L1 or anti-CTLA-4 therapy, and 40% of the dose-escalation patients had previously received checkpoint inhibitors. The purpose of peripheral TCRbeta sequencing was to test whether ivuxolimab changed TCR sequence diversity and led to clonal T-cell expansion. The monotherapy dose-escalation portion (N ≈ 55 patients) of the phase I ivuxolimab trial is reported in the paper. Overall results and qualifications from the work: Partial responders in the 0.1-3.0 mg/kg groups had among the lowest normalized peripheral clonal expansion, especially among CD8+ T cells. Low levels of normalized T-cell clonal expansion were also shown by some nonresponding patients. Clonal expansion of both CD4+ and CD8+ blood T cells was observed from baseline to week 6 at doses 0.1 to 3.0 mg/kg. Antigen specificity was not determined for the clonally expanded peripheral T cells. After ivuxolimab, more expanded clones were found on average in CD8+ T cells than in CD4+ T cells.

The input for sequencing was CD4+ or CD8+ T cells sorted from blood, taken in a trial of the OX40 agonist ivuxolimab. The chain uses TRBV5-1 and TRBJ2-1; the junction holds 9 bases that match TRBD1. The clonotype originates from an adult with an advanced solid tumor such as melanoma, head and neck, liver or kidney cancer. The CDR3 protein: CASSRGQGVNEQFF. The DNA is as follows: TGCGCCAGCAGCAGGGGACAGGGAGTCAATGAGCAGTTCTTC. Extended through the reference TRBV5-1 and TRBJ2-1 proteins, this CDR3 yields the full variable domain: KAGVTQTPRYLIKTRGQQVTLSCSPISGHRSVSWYQQTPGQGLQFLFEYFSETQRNKGNFPGRFSGRQFSNSRSEMNVSTLELGDSALYLCASSRGQGVNEQFFGPGTRLTVL.